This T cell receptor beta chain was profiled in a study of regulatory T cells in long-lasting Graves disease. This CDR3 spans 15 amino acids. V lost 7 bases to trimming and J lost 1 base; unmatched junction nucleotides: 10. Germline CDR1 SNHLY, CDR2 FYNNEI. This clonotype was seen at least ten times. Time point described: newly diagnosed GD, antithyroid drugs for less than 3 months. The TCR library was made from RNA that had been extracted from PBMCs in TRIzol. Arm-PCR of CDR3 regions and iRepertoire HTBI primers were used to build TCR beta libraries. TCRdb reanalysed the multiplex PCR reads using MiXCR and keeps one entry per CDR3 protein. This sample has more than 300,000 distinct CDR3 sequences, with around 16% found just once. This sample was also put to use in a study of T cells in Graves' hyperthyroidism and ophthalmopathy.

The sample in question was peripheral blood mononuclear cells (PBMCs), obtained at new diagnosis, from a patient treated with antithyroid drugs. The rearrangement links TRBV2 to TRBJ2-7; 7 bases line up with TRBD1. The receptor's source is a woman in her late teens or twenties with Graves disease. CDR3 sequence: CASILQTGSSYEQYF. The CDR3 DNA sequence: TGTGCCAGCATCCTACAGACAGGGTCTTCCTACGAGCAGTACTTC.